The rows below give T cell receptor beta chains drawn from one sample of a study of Graves' ophthalmopathy and Graves' hyperthyroidism. TCRdb ran MiXCR on the multiplex PCR reads and lists one entry per CDR3 protein. In the table there are more than 300,000 distinct CDR3 sequences, 15% of which are singletons. Sequenced input: peripheral blood. The source is a woman aged 18-29 years with stable Graves' hyperthyroidism. The CDR3 runs from the conserved cysteine through the conserved F or W. The D gene is left open where the match is weak. The listing skips clone size in some rows; elsewhere it reads once, few, many or a size class.

TRBJ2-5 TRBV6-5 16 many TRBD2 CASSSTGRGGGETQYF TGTGCCAGCAGTTCCACGGGGAGGGGTGGAGGCGAGACCCAGTACTTC
TRBJ1-2 TRBV28 12 many NA CASSGSHYGYTF TGTGCCAGTTCAGGGTCCCACTATGGCTACACCTTC
TRBJ1-1 TRBV20-1 12 many NA CSARRGDTEAFF TGCAGTGCTAGGAGAGGGGACACTGAAGCTTTCTTT
TRBJ2-5 TRBV11-2 16 many TRBD2 CASSPGLAGSPETQYF TGTGCCAGCAGCCCCGGACTAGCGGGGAGCCCGGAGACCCAGTACTTC
TRBJ2-7 TRBV6-1 12 many NA CASSVWHYEQYF TGTGCCAGCAGTGTATGGCACTACGAGCAGTACTTC
TRBJ2-7 TRBV4-1 16 few TRBD1 CASSLRGTGMLREQYF TGCGCCAGCAGCCTCCGGGGGACAGGGATGCTGAGAGAGCAGTACTTC
TRBJ2-7 TRBV6-4 17 many TRBD1 CASSNAPPGTGAWEQYF TGTGCCAGCAGTAACGCCCCTCCCGGGACAGGAGCCTGGGAGCAGTACTTC
TRBJ2-7 TRBV15 12 many NA CATSASSYEQYF TGTGCCACCTCGGCAAGTAGCTACGAGCAGTACTTC
TRBJ1-6 TRBV6-1 15 many TRBD1 CASSRTGAYNSPLHF TGTGCCAGCAGTAGGACAGGGGCCTATAATTCACCCCTCCACTTT
TRBJ2-7 TRBV12-3/TRBV12-4 13 many NA CASSRVRGYEQYF TGTGCCAGCAGTCGCGTCCGGGGCTACGAGCAGTACTTC
TRBJ2-5 TRBV11-3 15 few TRBD2 CASSLLAGSQETQYF TGTGCCAGCAGCTTACTAGCGGGGTCACAAGAGACCCAGTACTTC
TRBJ1-3 TRBV6-1 13 many NA CASRGGNGNTIYF TGTGCCAGCAGAGGGGGTAACGGAAACACCATATATTTT
TRBJ1-3 TRBV12-3/TRBV12-4 12 many NA CASSFEGLTIYF TGTGCCAGCAGTTTTGAAGGGCTCACCATATATTTT
TRBJ2-2 TRBV10-1 15 many NA CASSDGGLNTGELFF TGCGCCAGCAGTGATGGGGGGCTGAACACCGGGGAGCTGTTTTTT
TRBJ1-3 TRBV3-1 17 many NA CASSRTRQSHSGNTIYF TGTGCCAGCAGTCGGACAAGACAGTCCCACTCTGGAAACACCATATATTTT
TRBJ1-2 TRBV11-1 17 NA NA CASSLQPLTGQDYGYTF TGTGCCAGCAGCCTACAGCCATTGACGGGACAAGACTATGGCTACACCTTC
TRBJ1-5 TRBV20-1 16 many NA CSARPPGGQGNQPQHF TGCAGTGCTAGGCCCCCCGGGGGGCAGGGGAATCAGCCCCAGCATTTT
TRBJ1-1 TRBV12-3/TRBV12-4 19 many TRBD1 CASSLIRWWRGRLSTEAFF TGTGCCAGCAGTTTGATTCGGTGGTGGAGGGGGCGATTGTCCACTGAAGCTTTCTTT
TRBJ1-2 TRBV29-1 13 few NA CSVDSTDNYGYTF TGCAGCGTTGATTCGACAGATAACTATGGCTACACCTTC
TRBJ1-2 TRBV2 13 many NA CASSRNSDYGYTF TGTGCCAGCAGCCGTAATTCGGACTATGGCTACACCTTC
TRBJ1-2 TRBV19 16 many TRBD1 CASSHQGQGYNYGYTF TGTGCCAGTAGTCACCAGGGACAGGGGTATAACTATGGCTACACCTTC
TRBJ1-5 TRBV6-5 16 many NA CASSYPEAGPNQPQHF TGTGCCAGCAGTTACCCCGAGGCCGGCCCTAATCAGCCCCAGCATTTT
TRBJ1-5 TRBV19 14 NA TRBD1 CASSLDRDRQPQHF TGTGCCAGTAGTTTGGACAGGGATAGGCAGCCCCAGCATTTT
TRBJ2-7 TRBV12-3/TRBV12-4 15 many TRBD1 CASSLEDRSSYEQYF TGTGCCAGCAGTTTAGAGGACAGGAGCTCCTACGAGCAGTACTTC
TRBJ2-5 TRBV6-5 15 many NA CASSSNGPGQETQYF TGTGCCAGCAGTTCCAACGGACCGGGGCAAGAGACCCAGTACTTC
TRBJ2-7 TRBV7-8 15 few NA CASSLGPDRRYEQYF TGTGCCAGCAGCTTAGGTCCGGACAGACGCTACGAGCAGTACTTC
TRBJ2-7 TRBV20-1 14 many TRBD2 CSARGGGGNYEQYF TGCAGTGCTAGAGGGGGCGGGGGAAACTACGAGCAGTACTTC
TRBJ2-7 TRBV7-9 12 many NA CASSSGVDEQYF TGTGCCAGCAGCTCCGGGGTTGACGAGCAGTACTTC
TRBJ1-5 TRBV6-1 16 many NA CASSGGTGWGNQPQHF TGTGCCAGCAGTGGGGGAACGGGTTGGGGCAATCAGCCCCAGCATTTT
TRBJ2-5 TRBV2 16 NA TRBD1 CASRKDRGAFGETQYF TGTGCCAGCAGAAAGGACAGGGGGGCCTTTGGGGAGACCCAGTACTTC
TRBJ1-2 TRBV24-1 15 many NA CATSEGPGLAYGYTF TGTGCCACCAGTGAAGGACCGGGACTGGCATATGGCTACACCTTC
TRBJ1-1 TRBV24-1 12 many NA CATSVRTEGAFF TGTGCCACCAGTGTTAGGACGGAGGGAGCTTTCTTT
TRBJ1-1 TRBV12-3/TRBV12-4 13 many NA CASSTLANTEAFF TGTGCCAGCAGCACACTTGCCAACACTGAAGCTTTCTTT
TRBJ1-1 TRBV6-5 16 many NA CASSYGSGLLNTEAFF TGTGCCAGCAGTTACGGTTCAGGCCTCCTGAACACTGAAGCTTTCTTT
TRBJ1-5 TRBV6-1 16 NA TRBD1 CASSGGRGRVNQPQHF TGTGCCAGCAGTGGAGGCAGGGGGCGAGTCAATCAGCCCCAGCATTTT
TRBJ2-5 TRBV27 15 many TRBD1 CASSFYRDSQETQYF TGTGCCAGCAGTTTTTATAGGGACAGCCAAGAGACCCAGTACTTC
TRBJ1-1 TRBV18 14 few NA CASSPETANTEAFF TGTGCCAGCTCACCGGAGACAGCGAACACTGAAGCTTTCTTT
TRBJ2-7 TRBV5-1 13 many NA CASSLLVLDEQYF TGCGCCAGCAGTCTCTTGGTGCTTGACGAGCAGTACTTC
TRBJ1-3 TRBV6-1 16 NA TRBD1 CASSEEGGISGNTIYF TGTGCCAGCAGTGAAGAAGGGGGCATCTCTGGAAACACCATATATTTT
TRBJ1-2 TRBV20-1 11 many NA CSASVDYGYTF TGCAGTGCTAGTGTCGACTATGGCTACACCTTC
TRBJ2-7 TRBV5-1 14 many NA CASSLGRDLREQYF TGCGCCAGCAGCTTAGGCCGTGACCTTCGTGAGCAGTACTTC
TRBJ2-7 TRBV20-1 12 many TRBD1 CSAGQGGYEQYF TGCAGTGCGGGACAGGGTGGCTACGAGCAGTACTTC
TRBJ2-5 TRBV24-1 14 many TRBD1 CATSDPGQGETQYF TGTGCCACCAGTGACCCGGGACAGGGGGAGACCCAGTACTTC
TRBJ2-2 TRBV6-4 13 few NA CASRARETGELFF TGTGCCAGCAGGGCAAGGGAGACCGGGGAGCTGTTTTTT
TRBJ1-6 TRBV4-1 19 NA NA CASSQDLGSGSSYNSPLHF TGCGCCAGCAGCCAAGATCTTGGGTCAGGGAGCTCCTATAATTCACCCCTCCACTTT
TRBJ2-5 TRBV11-1 15 many NA CASSERQRHKETQYF TGTGCCAGCAGTGAGCGGCAGCGACATAAAGAGACCCAGTACTTC
TRBJ1-1 TRBV6-5 14 many NA CASSRERGRTEAFF TGTGCCAGCAGTAGGGAGAGGGGAAGGACTGAAGCTTTCTTT
TRBJ2-5 TRBV20-1 12 NA NA CSASWQGETQYF TGCAGTGCTAGTTGGCAAGGGGAGACCCAGTACTTC